This T cell receptor beta chain was found in a study of response to subunit inactivated influenza vaccine. Study-wide findings and caveats: There was a suggestion from the authors that each seasonal influenza vaccination recruits few new T cells.

V gave up 6 bases and J gave up 7 bases; unmatched junction bases: 12. This CDR3 comprises 16 residues. With regard to this clonotype: Its specificity is unknown.

TCRdb re-called the RT-PCR reads with MiXCR, one entry per CDR3 protein. This repertoire shows 600,000 to 850,000 distinct CDR3 sequences, about 15% found once; its top ten account for less than 9%. Sample: PBMCs from blood, taken 14 to 15 days before vaccination. This receptor was obtained from a man in his fifties or sixties who received an inactivated influenza vaccine. The chain couples TRBV12-3 or TRBV12-4 to TRBJ2-1; TRBD2 matches 10 bases. The CDR3 reads CASSSALAGDFNEQFF. CDR3 nucleotides: TGTGCCAGCAGCAGCGCTCTAGCGGGAGACTTTAATGAGCAGTTCTTC.